This TCR beta chain was sequenced for a study of regulatory T cells in long-lasting Graves disease. This clonotype appeared a few times. Unmatched junction bases numbered 8, after V lost 7 bases and J lost 4 bases. Germline V lookup: CDR1 MDHEN, CDR2 SYDVKM. CDR3 length: 14 residues. Sequencing libraries for TCR beta were prepared with iRepertoire HTBI primers and Arm-PCR of CDR3 regions. TCRdb re-derived calls from the multiplex PCR reads in MiXCR, one entry per CDR3 protein. The table records 350,000 to 500,000 distinct CDR3 sequences, 20% to 25% of them present only once. Sample time point: persistent/refractory GD, antithyroid drugs over 5 years with positive TRAb. The TCR library was made from RNA that had been extracted from PBMCs in TRIzol.

The genes are TRBV28 and TRBJ2-5; 8 positions match TRBD2. This TCR came from a female donor with Graves disease. The sequencing here drew on peripheral blood mononuclear cells (PBMCs), taken when the disease was refractory, from a patient treated with antithyroid drugs. The CDR3 loop is CASIKSAGGETQYF. CDR3 DNA sequence: TGTGCCAGCATCAAAAGCGCGGGGGGAGAGACCCAGTACTTC.